The sequence of this T cell receptor beta chain was determined in a study of shared clonotypes between healthy human individuals (TCRdb year 2020). Concerning the study at large: The cohort included a few men and two women between 18 and 49 years of age. Blood TCR repertoires of roughly five healthy adults were deeply sequenced to estimate repertoire size and the extent of clonotype sharing between individuals. For each donor, CD4 naive and CD4 memory were each run on three plates, CD8 naive on two plates, and CD8 memory on one plate. To increase sequencing depth and limit assay-specific biases, TCR repertoire library preparation and sequencing were carried out by different laboratories using diverse techniques. Between about 0.8 and 9 billion PBMCs per donor were obtained by leukapheresis.

In the germline V gene, CDR1 corresponds to SGHAT and CDR2 to FQNNGV. V and J lose 0 bases and 3 bases, and a span of 14 bases separates them. The CDR3 goes from the cysteine to the phenylalanine over 16 residues. The sequence is cut down to CDR3 DNA, 48 bases in frame from base 1. Using the deep immunoSEQ assay, multiplex PCR amplified TCR CDR3 regions from genomic DNA. Genomic DNA extracted from each cell subset was distributed evenly over all wells of several immunoSEQ 96-well plates, and each plate served as one replicate. For sorted subsets, each replicate PCR was loaded with approximately 0.2 ug genomic DNA, equivalent to about 30,000 T cell genomes. The purified libraries were quantified using a Qubit 3.0 fluorometer, sized with a Bioanalyzer 2100, and then quantified again using the KAPA Library Quantification kit. Each immunoSEQ 96-well plate was sequenced on its own single-read 150-cycle Illumina NextSeq 550 flow cell. In the original analysis: Because the immunoSEQ output included only junctional sequences and no quality scores, the filtering could not be the same as the filtering used for full-length reads. To assign V/J genes and CDR3, sequences were annotated against IMGT germline references using PyIR, a Python wrapper for IgBLAST v1.9. Reads with weak V/J assignments (E-value above 1e-6), missing CDR3, stop codons, out-of-frame junctions, or ambiguous translated residues were removed. A V3J clonotype was defined by an identical inferred V gene, J gene, and CDR3 amino acid sequence. Percentage overlap between repertoires was calculated by dividing the number of shared unique clonotypes by the size of the smaller repertoire. RTK rarefaction, the Chao1 estimator, and Recon v2.1 estimates of unobserved clonotypes were used to assess repertoire richness. For all TCRbeta clonotypes obtained by the gDNA method from several donors, generation probabilities were computed with OLGA. TCRdb took over this immuneACCESS table, retaining in-frame rearrangements with V and J assigned. Such tables are incomplete; in checked studies, under half of the missing clones stem from an unresolved V gene, and the remainder is unexplained. V, J and clone size reflect that table, while D and trimming were determined from the DNA. This sample comprises a few million clones, 85% to 95% of them detected only once. Together, the top ten hold around 0.38% of the sample.

The investigation overall reported the following: Estimated clonotype richness was generally larger for naive than for memory subsets. Even with the large sequencing depth, rarefaction of the sorted-subset datasets indicated that sequencing was incomplete. Sampling was restricted to blood, and TCR repertoires in tissue are likely to differ from TCR repertoires in blood. Sharing across several donors was observed for roughly 5.4% of naive CD4, 3% to 3.5% of naive CD8, 2% to 2.5% of memory CD4, and 0.4% of memory CD8 clonotypes. The small number of donors limited the genetic and exposure-history diversity represented. Pairwise subsampling led to the expectation that sequencing depth would affect the degree of clonotype sharing among donors. Clonotypes shared by all four sorted-subset donors showed higher generation probabilities than non-shared clonotypes.

Note on this clone: Its antigen has not been determined. Base qualities are not recorded, but no much larger clone differs from it by a single base.

The donors were healthy, HIV-negative adults with no recently reported acute infections or vaccinations. Every donor was a Caucasian adult living in Nashville, Tennessee, USA. CD4+ T cells were enriched through magnetic negative selection, after which naive cells were positively selected on CD45RA and the remaining negative fraction served as the memory subset. Blood was obtained by leukapheresis, after which PBMCs were separated by Ficoll-Histopaque density gradient centrifugation and cryopreserved in liquid nitrogen vapor phase. Analytical flow cytometry was used to check the purity and quantity of each magnetically sorted T cell population. From each sorted fraction, genomic DNA was isolated and quantified by UV absorbance on a Nanodrop 2000c.

Sequencing used naive CD4+ T cells from PBMCs. The cell subset or site label here, explained by the study, means: CD45RA+ positively selected. The chain links TRBV11-2 with TRBJ1-2; the D gene is possibly TRBD1, with 5 bases matching. The sequence was collected from a man in his late teens or twenties in good health. Some clones in this sample may be carry-over from other donors' samples. In nucleotide form, the sequence is TGTGCCAGCAGCTTAGATCGGAGCAGGGTGCACTATGGCTACACCTTC. This yields the protein CASSLDRSRVHYGYTF.